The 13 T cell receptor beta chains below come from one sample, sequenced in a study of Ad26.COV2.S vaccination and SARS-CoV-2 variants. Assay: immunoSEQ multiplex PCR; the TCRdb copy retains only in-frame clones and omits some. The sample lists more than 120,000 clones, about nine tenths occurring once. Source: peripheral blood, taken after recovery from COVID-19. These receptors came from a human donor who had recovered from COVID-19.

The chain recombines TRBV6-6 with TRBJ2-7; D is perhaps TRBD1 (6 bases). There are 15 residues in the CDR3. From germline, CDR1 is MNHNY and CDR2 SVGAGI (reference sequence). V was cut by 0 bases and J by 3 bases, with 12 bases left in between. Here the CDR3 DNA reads TGTGCCAGCAGTTACTCGGCAGGGGTAGGCTACGAGCAGTACTTC. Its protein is CASSYSAGVGYEQYF.

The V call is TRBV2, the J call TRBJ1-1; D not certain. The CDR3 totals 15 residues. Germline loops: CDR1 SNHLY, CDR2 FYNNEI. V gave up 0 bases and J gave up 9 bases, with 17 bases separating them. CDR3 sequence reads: CASSEALFWDPKAFF. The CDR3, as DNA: TGTGCCAGCAGTGAAGCGCTTTTTTGGGATCCAAAAGCTTTCTTT. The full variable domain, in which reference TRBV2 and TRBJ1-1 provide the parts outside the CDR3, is EPEVTQTPSHQVTQMGQEVILRCVPISNHLYFYWYRQILGQKVEFLVSFYNNEISEKSEIFDDQFSVERPDGSNFTLKIRSTKLEDSAMYFCASSEALFWDPKAFFGQGTRLTVV.

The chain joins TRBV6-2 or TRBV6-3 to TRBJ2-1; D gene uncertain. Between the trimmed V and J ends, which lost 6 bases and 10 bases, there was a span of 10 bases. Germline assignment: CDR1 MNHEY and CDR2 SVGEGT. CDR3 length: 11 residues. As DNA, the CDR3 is TGTGCCAGCAGCCAGGACCACGAGCAGTTCTTC. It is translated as CASSQDHEQFF.

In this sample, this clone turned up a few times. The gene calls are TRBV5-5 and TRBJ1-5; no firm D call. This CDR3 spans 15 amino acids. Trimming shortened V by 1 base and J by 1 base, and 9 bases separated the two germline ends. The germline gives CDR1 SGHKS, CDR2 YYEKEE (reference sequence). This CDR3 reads CASSLTTGSNQPQHF. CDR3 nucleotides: TGTGCCAGCAGCTTGACAACGGGCAGCAATCAGCCCCAGCATTTT.

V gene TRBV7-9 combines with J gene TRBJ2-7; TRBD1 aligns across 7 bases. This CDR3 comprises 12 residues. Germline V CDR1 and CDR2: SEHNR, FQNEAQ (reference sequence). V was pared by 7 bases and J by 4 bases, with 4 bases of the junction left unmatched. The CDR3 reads CASTQGVYEQYF. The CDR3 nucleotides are TGTGCCAGCACCCAGGGGGTATACGAGCAGTACTTC.

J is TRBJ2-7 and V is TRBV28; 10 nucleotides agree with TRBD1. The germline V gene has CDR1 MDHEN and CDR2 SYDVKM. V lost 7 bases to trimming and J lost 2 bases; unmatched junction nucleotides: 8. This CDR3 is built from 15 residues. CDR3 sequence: CASIQGGTGAYEQYF. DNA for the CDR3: TGTGCCAGCATCCAAGGGGGGACAGGGGCCTACGAGCAGTACTTC.

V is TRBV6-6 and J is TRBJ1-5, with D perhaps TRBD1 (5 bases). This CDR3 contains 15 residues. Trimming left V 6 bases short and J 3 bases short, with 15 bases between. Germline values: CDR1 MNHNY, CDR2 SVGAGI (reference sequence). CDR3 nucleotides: TGTGCCAGCAGGGACACCGGAGGTGACAATCAGCCCCAGCATTTT. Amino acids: CASRDTGGDNQPQHF.

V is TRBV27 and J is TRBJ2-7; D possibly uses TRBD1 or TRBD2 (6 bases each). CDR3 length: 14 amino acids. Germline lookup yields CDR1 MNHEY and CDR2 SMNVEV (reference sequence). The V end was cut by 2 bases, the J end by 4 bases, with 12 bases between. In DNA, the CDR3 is TGTGCCAGCAGTTTACGGCCGGGGGCTTACGAGCAGTACTTC. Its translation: CASSLRPGAYEQYF.

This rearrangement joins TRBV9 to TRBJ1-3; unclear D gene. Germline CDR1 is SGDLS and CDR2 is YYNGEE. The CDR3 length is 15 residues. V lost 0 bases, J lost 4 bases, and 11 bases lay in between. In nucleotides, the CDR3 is TGTGCCAGCAGCGTAGCTGGACGCTTCGGAAACACCATATATTTT. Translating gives CASSVAGRFGNTIYF.

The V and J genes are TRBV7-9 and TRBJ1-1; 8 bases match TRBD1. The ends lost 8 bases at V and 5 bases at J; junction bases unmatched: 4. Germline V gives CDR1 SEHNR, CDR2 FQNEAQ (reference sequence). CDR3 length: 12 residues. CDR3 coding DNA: TGTGCCAGCGGCAGACAGGGGACTGAAGCTTTCTTT. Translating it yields CASGRQGTEAFF.

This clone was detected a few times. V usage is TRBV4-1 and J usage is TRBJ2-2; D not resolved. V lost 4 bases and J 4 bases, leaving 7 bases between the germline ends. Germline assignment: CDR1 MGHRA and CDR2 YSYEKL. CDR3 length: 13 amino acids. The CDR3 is CASSPSLTGELFF. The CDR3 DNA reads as TGCGCCAGCAGCCCGAGTCTCACCGGGGAGCTGTTTTTT.

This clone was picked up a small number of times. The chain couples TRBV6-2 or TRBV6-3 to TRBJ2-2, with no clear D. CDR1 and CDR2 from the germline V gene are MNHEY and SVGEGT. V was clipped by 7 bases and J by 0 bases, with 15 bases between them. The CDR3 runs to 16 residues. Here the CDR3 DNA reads TGTGCCAGCACCCCCCGGACCACCGCGAACACCGGGGAGCTGTTTTTT. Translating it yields CASTPRTTANTGELFF.

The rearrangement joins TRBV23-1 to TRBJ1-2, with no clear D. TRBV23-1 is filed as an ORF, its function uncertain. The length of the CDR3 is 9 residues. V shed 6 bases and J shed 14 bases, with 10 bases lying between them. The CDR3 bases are TGCGCCAGCAGATCAGTGCGTACCTTC. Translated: CASRSVRTF.